The rows below give T cell receptor beta chains drawn from one sample of a study of radiation and T cells in renal cell carcinoma. Sequenced by immunoSEQ multiplex PCR; TCRdb stores in-frame clones only, minus some. In the table there are about 10,000 clones, roughly three fifths of which are singletons. The sequenced sample was tumor tissue, obtained from a patient whose treatment was nephrectomy without radiotherapy. The receptors were gathered from a man in his forties or fifties with renal cell carcinoma. CDR3s include the opening cysteine and the closing phenylalanine or tryptophan.

v_call cdr3_aa
TRBV6-5 CASSYGSGQITDTQYF
TRBV30 CAWNEPNQETQYF
TRBV7-9 CASSSRGGYGYTF
TRBV28 CASSVNRDSSYEQYF
TRBV6-6 CASSRSSATNEKLFF
TRBV2 CASRQGETQYF
TRBV6-5 CASSPSRKNNEQFF
TRBV7-6 CASSKMGQDPHTQYF
TRBV6-5 CASSLDTIYEQYF
TRBV15 CATTGDRGRRGYTF
TRBV9 CASSAGLGGYNEQFF
TRBV5-6 CASSLGTATEAFF
TRBV7-7 CASSASGSGSDTQYF
TRBV7-2 CASSFISTDTQYF
TRBV15 CATSRDLDGDTQYF
TRBV12-1 CASSFELGMGDTQYF
TRBV7-2 CASSYGRGSNQPQHF
TRBV15 CATSRERQQGNEQFF
TRBV19 CASTVRGTGGYTF
TRBV6-4 CASSGYLGETQYF
TRBV6-5 CASRDSSGNTIYF
TRBV19 CASSWGQGAKETQYF
TRBV13 CASSLWTSGRAETQYF
TRBV9 CASSVDLEGAGELFF
TRBV14 CASSPRAGVGANVLTF